This T cell receptor beta chain derives from a study of T cell responses to AZD1222 COVID-19 vaccine. Study as a whole: The study pooled second doses at about 4 or about 12 weeks.

Per germline, CDR1 SGHNT and CDR2 YYREEE (reference sequence). This CDR3 spans 14 amino acids. V lost 4 bases and J lost 6, with 14 bases in between. Produced via immunoSEQ multiplex PCR; TCRdb's table is partial and in-frame only. This sample carries over 100,000 clones, around 90% of them seen once, and the ten largest clones take over 4%. Broader study findings: The study identified only 6 or 7 AZD1222 recipients as seropositive at baseline. Females outnumbered males among donors, who were mostly white British; clonal diversity was possibly underestimated.

This clone was counted at least ten times. Its antigen remains unknown. The TCR originated in an adult in good health. The chain recombines TRBV5-4 with TRBJ1-5; a weak D match, TRBD1 (5 bases). This specimen was peripheral blood, taken on day 0 of AZD1222 vaccination. The DNA for the CDR3 is TGTGCCAGCAGCCATGGAGGGGCTACTCAGCCCCAGCATTTT. Protein sequence: CASSHGGATQPQHF.